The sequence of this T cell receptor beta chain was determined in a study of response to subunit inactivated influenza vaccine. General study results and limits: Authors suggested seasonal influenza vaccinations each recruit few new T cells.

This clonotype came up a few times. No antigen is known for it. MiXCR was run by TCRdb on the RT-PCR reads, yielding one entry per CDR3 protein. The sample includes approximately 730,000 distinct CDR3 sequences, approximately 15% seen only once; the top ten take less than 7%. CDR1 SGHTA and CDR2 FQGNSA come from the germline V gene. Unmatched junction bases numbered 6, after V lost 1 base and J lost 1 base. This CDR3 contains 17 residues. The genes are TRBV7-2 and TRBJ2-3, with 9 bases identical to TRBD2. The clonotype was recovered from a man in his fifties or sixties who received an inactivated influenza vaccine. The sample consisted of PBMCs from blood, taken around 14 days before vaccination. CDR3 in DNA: TGTGCCAGCAGCTTAGTCGGCCGGACTAGCGGCACAGATACGCAGTATTTT. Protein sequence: CASSLVGRTSGTDTQYF. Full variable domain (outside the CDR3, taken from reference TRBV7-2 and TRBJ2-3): GAGVSQSPSNKVTEKGKDVELRCDPISGHTALYWYRQSLGQGLEFLIYFQGNSAPDKSGLPSDRFSAERTGGSVSTLTIQRTQQEDSAVYLCASSLVGRTSGTDTQYFGPGTRLTVL.